This T cell receptor beta chain emerged from a study of beta chain features in type 1 diabetes. Study-wide background: Investigators examined more than 90 million sorted cells across all samples.

The germline CDR1 and CDR2 sequences are MNHNS and SASEGT. The CDR3 loop spans 15 amino acids. Trimming took 6 bases from V and 1 from J, leaving 13 bases between them. The isolated RNA, all of it, was reverse transcribed, so expressed TCRB transcripts were what got sequenced. Assay: immunoSEQ multiplex PCR; the TCRdb copy retains only in-frame clones and omits some. The sample yields around 40,000 clones, roughly 49% seen once. The TCR comes from a woman aged 18-30 years in good health. This chain links TRBV6-1 with TRBJ1-5; D is undetermined. Sample: Tregs from blood. The chain's CDR3 is CASREITESNQPQHF. The CDR3 nucleotides are TGTGCCAGCAGAGAGATAACAGAAAGCAATCAGCCCCAGCATTTT.